The sequence of this TCR beta chain was determined in a study of blood T cell repertoires in COVID-19 (dated by TCRdb to 2019 to 2021). Background on the whole study: Samples from collaborators originated in the United States, Italy and Spain and spanned both the acute and convalescent phases of COVID-19. The prospective study material was composed of cDNA or gDNA derived from T cells, B-cell-depleted T cells, or PBMCs. Deeply sampled blood TCRbeta repertoires from subjects exposed to, actively infected with, or recovered from COVID-19 were included in the dataset. The repertoires were made available in a free public database intended to serve as a resource for research on the immune response to SARS-CoV-2. The samples were drawn from the first 160 participants of the ongoing ImmuneRACE study and from 1,254 subjects provided by 6 global collaborators. Nearly every sample came with metadata listing a de-identified subject ID, COVID-19 status, age in years and sex. Where HLA class I and class II types were available, the types were taken from metadata supplied by the sample provider, not from assay-based typing. The investigation overall reported the following: Clinical and demographic metadata were provided uncurated, with the amount varying by source and participant.

Including cysteine and phenylalanine, the CDR3 has 16 amino acids. Here the CDR3 DNA is all that survives: 48 bases in frame from base 1. The germline V and J ends show losses of 2 bases and 5 bases respectively, and no gene match explains 8 bases of the junction. The germline V gene (reference sequence) specifies MNHEY as CDR1 and SMNVEV as CDR2. Of note for this clone: No antigen is known for it. No per-base quality is available; no much larger clone lies one base away.

Each collaborating institution followed its own protocols to collect whole blood in K2EDTA tubes. For TCRbeta analysis, collaborator samples were shipped as frozen whole blood, as isolated PBMCs, or as DNA extracted from either sample type. The immunoSEQ Assay, a bias-controlled multiplex PCR, was used to amplify TCRbeta CDR3 regions from genomic DNA. Per the authors' processing: Within the assay, amplification of reference gene primers was used to estimate how many nucleated cells each sample contained. Sequence reads were collapsed and filtered to measure the absolute abundance of every unique TCRbeta CDR3 rearrangement. For each sample, productive Simpson clonality was calculated by taking the square root of Simpson's diversity index across productive rearrangements. Not all clones reach the TCRdb copy of this immuneACCESS table, which keeps in-frame sequences only. Checked studies attribute under half of the gap to unresolved V genes and leave the rest unexplained. V, J and clone size reflect that table, while D and trimming were determined from the DNA. In all, the sample holds 140,000 to 150,000 clones, and more than 60% of those were seen once. About 1.9% of the sample is in the top ten clones.

The rearrangement combines TRBV27 with TRBJ1-5, and 8 junctional nucleotides match TRBD1. The source is a woman aged 55-70 years with acute or convalescent COVID-19. The source material was peripheral blood. This receptor carries the CDR3 CASSLRGYRGDQPQHF. The base sequence is TGTGCCAGCAGTTTACGGGGGTACAGGGGGGATCAGCCCCAGCATTTT.